This T cell receptor (beta chain) was documented in a study of blood T cells in healthy people across ages. Study results and caveats: Relative to aged donors, long-lived donors carried more naive CD4+ cells and displayed higher diversity. Donor CMV status was unknown, possibly confounding expanded clonotype changes.

The use of a sample-barcoded 5' primer and a J-beta primer mix characterized a second PCR of roughly 6 to 11 cycles. Each cDNA was tagged by a template-switch adaptor containing 12 random nucleotides. TCRdb re-called the 5' RACE reads with MiXCR, one entry per CDR3 protein. The table shows about 1.6 million distinct CDR3 sequences, with almost 35% occurring only once. This clonotype has more than one count but fewer than ten. Its antigen remains unknown. The V end was cut by 3 bases, the J end by 4 bases, with 15 bases between. The CDR3 runs to 15 residues. The germline V gene encodes CDR1 MGHRA and CDR2 YSYEKL.

The gene calls are TRBV4-1 and TRBJ1-1, with no clear D. This sequence was found in a woman in her twenties or thirties in good health. The specimen sequenced was blood. CDR3 nucleotides: TGCGCCAGCAGCCAGCTCAAAAGAGGAGGCACTGAAGCTTTCTTT. It is translated as CASSQLKRGGTEAFF.